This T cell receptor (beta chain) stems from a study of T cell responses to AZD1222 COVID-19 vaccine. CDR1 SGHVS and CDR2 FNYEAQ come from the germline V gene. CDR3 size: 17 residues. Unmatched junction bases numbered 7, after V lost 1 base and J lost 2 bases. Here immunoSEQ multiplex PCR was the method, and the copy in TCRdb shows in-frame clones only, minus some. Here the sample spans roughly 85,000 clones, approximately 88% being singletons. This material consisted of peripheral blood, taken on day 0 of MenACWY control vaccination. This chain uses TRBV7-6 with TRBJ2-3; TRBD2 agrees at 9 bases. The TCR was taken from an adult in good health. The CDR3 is CASSLEVGGGATDTQYF. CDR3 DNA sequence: TGTGCCAGCAGCTTAGAAGTGGGCGGGGGGGCCACAGATACGCAGTATTTT.